Listed below are T cell receptor beta chains from one sample, sequenced in a study of T cell responses to AZD1222 COVID-19 vaccine. Data came from immunoSEQ multiplex PCR; TCRdb stores just in-frame clones and leaves some out. The sample shows approximately 130,000 clones, roughly 92% of them seen only once. The specimen comprised peripheral blood, sampled 28 days after the second AZD1222 dose. Receptors originate from an adult who received the AZD1222 COVID-19 vaccine. The CDR3 runs from the conserved cysteine through the conserved F or W. The D gene is left open where the match is weak. Size values are once, few and many counts, or a class for expanded clones, and some rows have none.

TRBJ1-1,TRBV7-2,-,TRBD1,TGTGCCAGCAGCACCAAAACAGGGGATGGGACTGAAGCTTTCTTT,CASSTKTGDGTEAFF
TRBJ1-3,TRBV3-1/TRBV3-2,few,-,TGTGCCAGCAGCGTGACAAGAATCTCTGGAAACACCATATATTTT,CASSVTRISGNTIYF
TRBJ1-2,TRBV3-1/TRBV3-2,-,-,TGTGCCAGCAGCCAAGGACTCTATGGCTACACCTTC,CASSQGLYGYTF
TRBJ2-5,TRBV6-2/TRBV6-3,-,TRBD2,TGTGCCAGCAGTTCCCGGGGACTAGCCCCCAGGGAGACCCAGTACTTC,CASSSRGLAPRETQYF
TRBJ2-7,TRBV10-3,once,TRBD1,TGTGCCATCAGTGTCCTTCACCGGGACAGTGAGGCCTACGAGCAGTACTTC,CAISVLHRDSEAYEQYF
TRBJ2-7,TRBV11-2,-,-,TGTGCCAGCAGCTTAAGGACCCGGGAAGTTAGGTACGAGCAGTACTTC,CASSLRTREVRYEQYF
TRBJ2-1,TRBV7-3,-,TRBD2,TGTGCCAGCAGCCTCGGACTAGCGGGGACCTATGAGCAGTTCTTC,CASSLGLAGTYEQFF
TRBJ2-3,TRBV18,-,-,TGTGCCAGCTCACCGGCAGGCGGTACGCAGTATTTT,CASSPAGGTQYF
TRBJ2-1,TRBV29-1,-,-,TGCAGCGTTGATCGACCATCCAATGAGCAGTTCTTC,CSVDRPSNEQFF
TRBJ2-7,TRBV5-6,-,TRBD2,TGTGCCAGCAGCTCTAGCGGGAGGGTACCCTACGAGCAGTACTTC,CASSSSGRVPYEQYF
TRBJ1-2,TRBV13,-,-,TGTGCCAGCAGCCTGAATCGCTATGGCTACACCTTC,CASSLNRYGYTF
TRBJ1-1,TRBV10-1,-,-,TGCGCCAGCAGTGAGTCGAGAGGGGGCACTGAAGCTTTCTTT,CASSESRGGTEAFF
TRBJ2-3,TRBV7-2,once,TRBD2,TGTGCCAGCAGCTTAGTCGGACTAGCGGGAGGGGATACGCAGTATTTT,CASSLVGLAGGDTQYF
TRBJ2-5,TRBV5-1,once,-,TGCGCCAGCACCCCGACGGCAGCCCAAGAGACCCAGTACTTC,CASTPTAAQETQYF
TRBJ2-1,TRBV4-2,-,-,TGTGCCAGCAGCCAACCCTCCTTCGGGATACTCTACAATGAGCAGTTCTTC,CASSQPSFGILYNEQFF
TRBJ1-5,TRBV21-1,medium-sized,-,TGTGCCAGCGAAGCCCGAGGGGGGAGCAATCAGCCCCAGCATTTT,CASEARGGSNQPQHF
TRBJ2-1,TRBV19,-,-,TGTGCCAGTAGTATAGAGAGTGAGCAGTTCTTC,CASSIESEQFF
TRBJ2-7,TRBV7-8,-,-,TGTGCCAGCAGCCCTAGTCCGGGAGTTTCCCTCTACGAGCAGTACTTC,CASSPSPGVSLYEQYF